Sequencing of this T cell receptor (beta chain) was carried out in a study of shared T cell receptors in the human thymus. Trimming stripped 5 bases from V and 1 base from J, with 8 bases between. The V gene's germline CDR1 is SGHNT and CDR2 YENEEA. The CDR3 totals 13 residues. Clones were read by immunoSEQ multiplex PCR, and TCRdb kept only the in-frame ones, dropping some. This table has roughly 410,000 clones, 85% to 95% appearing once. This clone has a single count. Sequencing was performed on thymocytes. The chain uses TRBV11-3 and TRBJ1-1, with D perhaps TRBD1 (6 bases). The clonotype comes from a human donor. CDR3 in DNA: TGTGCCAGCAGCCTGGGACAGAACACTGAAGCTTTCTTT. This gives the protein CASSLGQNTEAFF.